This TCR beta chain was recorded in a study of shared clonotypes between healthy human individuals. Whole-study context: Participating donors consisted of a couple of women and a few men aged 18 to 49.

Germline CDR1 reads LNHDA; CDR2 reads SQIVND (reference sequence). The CDR3 runs to 15 residues. J was trimmed by 3 bases and V by 3 bases; bases with no gene match: 2. Using immunoSEQ multiplex PCR, the repertoire was profiled, and TCRdb retains in-frame clones only, with some absent. In the table there are a few million clones, 90% to 95% of which are singletons. Specimen: naive CD4+ T cells from PBMCs. Subset specified: CD45RA+ positively selected. The receptor comes from a man aged 18 to 29 in good health. Some clones in this sample may be carry-over from other donors' samples. The chain recombines TRBV19 with TRBJ1-5; 10 bases line up with TRBD1. The CDR3: CASSIGTGDNQPQHF. The CDR3 DNA sequence: TGTGCCAGTAGTATCGGGACAGGGGACAATCAGCCCCAGCATTTT.